This record concerns one T cell receptor (beta chain) sequence. Clones were read by immunoSEQ multiplex PCR, and TCRdb kept only the in-frame ones, dropping some. The sample records about 150,000 clones, about 85% being singletons. This entry comes from a study of blood T cell repertoires in COVID-19. Study context: Sites in the United States, Italy and Spain provided acute and convalescent COVID-19 samples.

The CDR3 consists of 17 residues. With 5 bases removed from V and 0 bases from J, the gap between germline ends came to 19 bases. Germline CDR1 SGHTA, CDR2 FQGNSA. The V and J genes are TRBV7-2 and TRBJ1-1; a weak D match, TRBD1 (6 bases). The TCR originated in a man aged 55 to 70 with COVID-19, enrolled during active disease. Sequences were obtained from peripheral blood. The CDR3 DNA is TGTGCCAGCAGCCGGGACAAATCGGCCCCCATGAACACTGAAGCTTTCTTT. The encoded protein is CASSRDKSAPMNTEAFF. Together with reference TRBV7-2 and TRBJ1-1, the CDR3 gives the full variable domain: GAGVSQSPSNKVTEKGKDVELRCDPISGHTALYWYRQSLGQGLEFLIYFQGNSAPDKSGLPSDRFSAERTGGSVSTLTIQRTQQEDSAVYLCASSRDKSAPMNTEAFFGQGTRLTVV.